The 21 T cell receptor beta chains given below trace back to one sample, sequenced in a study of cytomegalovirus exposure and HLA in healthy donors. This PCR relied on a set of 60 Vbeta primers and 13 Jbeta primers. Clones were read by immunoSEQ multiplex PCR, and TCRdb kept only the in-frame ones, dropping some. The sample lists about 200,000 clones; roughly 80% were seen once. The source material was PBMCs. These receptors were obtained from a male donor in good health and CMV-seronegative.

This chain uses TRBV15 with TRBJ2-3, with unresolved D. Germline CDR1 and CDR2: LNHNV and YYDKDF (reference sequence). CDR3 length equals 14 residues. Trimming removed 0 bases at V and 4 bases at J, with 8 bases between. The CDR3 spells CATSRDRSADTQYF. CDR3 sequence (DNA): TGTGCCACCAGCAGAGACAGGTCGGCAGATACGCAGTATTTT.

The chain joins TRBV7-2 to TRBJ2-3; D unresolved. Trimming left V 5 bases short and J 11 bases short, with 5 bases between. This CDR3 region has 9 residues. CDR1 is SGHTA and CDR2 is FQGNSA in the germline V gene. The CDR3 loop reads CASSPRQYF. The CDR3 DNA sequence: TGTGCCAGCAGCCCCAGGCAGTATTTT.

This clone was seen a few times. This rearrangement joins TRBV28 to TRBJ2-7, with 8 bases matching TRBD2. Germline V gene sequence: CDR1 MDHEN, CDR2 SYDVKM. The CDR3 sequence is 15 residues long. The V gene end was trimmed by 6 bases and the J gene end by 3 bases; junction bases not matched to a gene: 10. Here the CDR3 reads CASSSSAGGGYEQYF. The CDR3 DNA reads as TGTGCCAGCAGCAGCTCTGCGGGAGGAGGCTACGAGCAGTACTTC.

This chain uses TRBV19 with TRBJ2-7, with D perhaps TRBD1 (6 bases). This CDR3 has 14 residues. Between the trimmed V and J ends, which lost 5 bases and 2 bases, there was a span of 13 bases. CDR1 is LNHDA, CDR2 SQIVND, per germline (reference sequence). The CDR3 DNA reads as TGTGCCAGTAGTCTCGGACAGAGTACCTACGAGCAGTACTTC. This encodes CASSLGQSTYEQYF.

This clone was observed a few times. This chain uses TRBV5-1 with TRBJ1-4, with 7 bases identical to TRBD1. This CDR3 spans 15 amino acids. Germline values: CDR1 SGHRS, CDR2 YFSETQ. V trimming: 4 bases; J trimming: 6 bases; junction bases outside the gene matches: 9. As DNA, the CDR3 is TGCGCCAGCAGCCCCCTAGACAGGGATGATGAAAAACTGTTTTTT. It encodes CASSPLDRDDEKLFF.

The chain combines TRBV6-5 with TRBJ1-3; a possible D gene is TRBD1 (5 bases). The CDR3 is 16 amino acids. V was cut by 0 bases and J by 3 bases, with 12 bases left in between. Germline assignment: CDR1 MNHEY and CDR2 SVGAGI. The CDR3 protein is CASSYSGQGIGNTIYF. In nucleotides, the CDR3 is TGTGCCAGCAGTTACTCCGGGCAGGGAATTGGAAACACCATATATTTT.

The chain uses TRBV29-1 and TRBJ2-5, with 7 bases matching TRBD2. The closer fit of TRBJ2-7 to the DNA end suggests the J call may be wrong. CDR3 length equals 14 residues. Germline CDR1 reads SQVTM; CDR2 reads ANQGSEA. Here the CDR3 reads CSVPGRGGPYEQYF. The CDR3, as DNA: TGCAGCGTTCCAGGGAGGGGAGGGCCATACGAGCAGTACTTC.

This clone was observed a handful of times. The genes are TRBV28 and TRBJ2-7, with 9 nucleotides matching TRBD1. After removal of 5 bases from V and 2 bases from J, the junction contained 7 bases not matched to a gene. The germline gives CDR1 MDHEN, CDR2 SYDVKM. This CDR3 has 15 amino acids. CDR3 protein: CASSTTGGATYEQYF. DNA for the CDR3: TGTGCCAGCAGTACCACAGGGGGCGCGACCTACGAGCAGTACTTC.

The rearrangement joins TRBV19 to TRBJ1-1; maybe TRBD1 (5 bases). Germline values: CDR1 LNHDA, CDR2 SQIVND (reference sequence). The CDR3 extends over 14 amino acids. Trimming removed 5 bases from V and 6 bases from J, with 16 bases in between. CDR3 region: CASSERQPLAEAFF. CDR3 DNA: TGTGCCAGTAGTGAAAGACAGCCTCTGGCTGAAGCTTTCTTT.

The J gene is TRBJ2-3, the V gene TRBV27, with 12 bases identical to TRBD1. Per the germline V gene, CDR1 is MNHEY and CDR2 is SMNVEV (reference sequence). After removal of 3 bases from V and 8 bases from J, the junction contained 6 bases not matched to a gene. The CDR3 loop spans 15 amino acids. In DNA form, the CDR3 reads TGTGCCAGCAGTTTGGGACAGGGGGCCGCTGCTACGCAGTATTTT. Its translation is CASSLGQGAAATQYF.

This clone was observed a handful of times. V usage is TRBV27 and J usage is TRBJ2-7; tentatively, D is TRBD2 (6 bases). Germline lookup yields CDR1 MNHEY and CDR2 SMNVEV (reference sequence). This CDR3 has 16 amino acids. Between the trimmed V and J ends, which lost 3 bases and 4 bases, there was a span of 19 bases. The CDR3 protein is CASSFHSGAVVYEQYF. DNA of the CDR3: TGTGCCAGCAGTTTTCATTCGGGAGCGGTTGTTTACGAGCAGTACTTC.

This chain uses TRBV6-4 with TRBJ1-5; D gene uncertain. Germline V gives CDR1 MRHNA, CDR2 SNTAGT. V lost 3 bases to trimming and J lost 4 bases, with 7 bases between them. The CDR3 length is 13 residues. The CDR3 bases are TGTGCCAGCAGTGAAATAGCAAATCAGCCCCAGCATTTT. It encodes CASSEIANQPQHF.

The V and J genes are TRBV19 and TRBJ1-1; perhaps TRBD1 as D (5 bases). The V gene's germline CDR1 is LNHDA and CDR2 SQIVND (reference sequence). This CDR3 spans 15 amino acids. V lost 2 bases to trimming and J lost 0 bases, with 10 bases between them. CDR3 nucleotide sequence: TGTGCCAGTAGTATAAGCAGGACACTGAACACTGAAGCTTTCTTT. Its translation: CASSISRTLNTEAFF.

The chain recombines TRBV28 with TRBJ2-5; D gene uncertain. Germline V gene lookup returns CDR1 MDHEN and CDR2 SYDVKM. Trimming removed 3 bases from V and 3 bases from J, with 2 bases in between. The CDR3 loop spans 11 amino acids. The CDR3 protein is CASSFKETQYF. The CDR3 DNA reads as TGTGCCAGCAGTTTTAAAGAGACCCAGTACTTC.

The chain joins TRBV28 to TRBJ1-2, with 8 bases lining up with TRBD1. Per germline, CDR1 MDHEN and CDR2 SYDVKM. The junction had 3 bases not matched to a gene; V was cut back by 2 bases and J by 4 bases. The CDR3 is 14 residues long. CDR3 sequence: CASSLGGQAYGYTF. Written as DNA, the CDR3 is TGTGCCAGCAGTTTAGGGGGACAGGCCTATGGCTACACCTTC.

The chain combines TRBV14 with TRBJ1-6; D not resolved. There are 15 residues in the CDR3. The germline gives CDR1 SGHDN, CDR2 FVKESK. V lost 3 bases, J lost 6 bases, and 12 bases lay in between. CDR3 in amino acids: CASSQGIQSNSPLHF. Here the CDR3 DNA reads TGTGCCAGCAGCCAGGGTATACAGAGTAATTCACCCCTCCACTTT.

This sequence joins TRBV19 and TRBJ2-1; 14 bases line up with TRBD2. The germline gives CDR1 LNHDA, CDR2 SQIVND (reference sequence). This CDR3 has 17 residues. V lost 0 bases, J lost 8 bases, and 6 bases stayed unmatched. The DNA for the CDR3 is TGTGCCAGTAGTATAGATCAAGAGACTAGCGGGAGGGATGAGCAGTTCTTC. Amino acid sequence: CASSIDQETSGRDEQFF.

This clone was observed a handful of times. This chain joins TRBV19 and TRBJ1-2; 10 bases are a match to TRBD1. V lost 5 bases and J lost 8; bases outside the gene matches: 14. The CDR3 consists of 16 residues. The V gene's germline CDR1 is LNHDA and CDR2 SQIVND (reference sequence). As DNA, the CDR3 is TGTGCCAGTAGTCTCACGCCGGGACAGGGGCCGTGGGGCTACACCTTC. Its translation: CASSLTPGQGPWGYTF.

The chain is built from TRBV10-3 and TRBJ1-2; D might be TRBD1 (5 bases). Trimming took off 0 bases at V and 8 bases at J, with 16 bases between the two ends. The CDR3 covers 15 residues. Germline lookup yields CDR1 ENHRY and CDR2 SYGVKD. DNA of the CDR3: TGTGCCATCAGTGAGTCGCAGCGGGGGGAGAACGGCTACACCTTC. Its translation: CAISESQRGENGYTF.

The J gene is TRBJ1-1, the V gene TRBV2; D is unclear. This CDR3 comprises 14 residues. Per the germline V gene, CDR1 is SNHLY and CDR2 is FYNNEI. V lost 10 bases to trimming and J lost 1 base, with 16 bases between them. The CDR3, as DNA: TGTGCCACCCAAGAGCGAGGGCGGAACACTGAAGCTTTCTTT. Translating gives CATQERGRNTEAFF.

This sequence joins TRBV29-1 and TRBJ1-2; D possibly corresponds to TRBD1 (5 bases). Germline assignment: CDR1 SQVTM and CDR2 ANQGSEA. V lost 3 bases and J lost 4, with 12 bases in between. The CDR3 sequence is 13 residues long. In nucleotides, the CDR3 is TGCAGCGTTGACCTCAGGGAAGTCTATGGCTACACCTTC. Encoded protein: CSVDLREVYGYTF. Looking up the rest from reference TRBV29-1 and TRBJ1-2 gives the full variable domain: SAVISQKPSRDICQRGTSLTIQCQVDSQVTMMFWYRQQPGQSLTLIATANQGSEATYESGFVIDKFPISRPNLTFSTLTVSNMSPEDSSIYLCSVDLREVYGYTFGSGTRLTVV.